This T cell receptor (beta chain) was captured in a study of T-cell reconstitution after alpha-beta-depleted transplantation in children. Broader study findings: Hyperexpanded clones declined; after one year, newly produced T cells mostly supplied diversity. Alpha-beta T cells present about two months after transplant were reported to originate from several hundred expanded graft clones.

Molecular barcoding with unique molecular identifiers was used for the TCRbeta library. TCRdb processed the PCR reads anew with MiXCR; each CDR3 protein has one entry. The top ten hold 6.3% of the sample, which has hundreds of thousands of distinct CDR3 sequences, under 9.5% seen once. About this clonotype itself: What it recognizes is unknown. A read error is possible here, since a much larger clone lies one base away.

Germline V gene sequence: CDR1 SGHRS, CDR2 YFSETQ. Trimming shortened V by 4 bases and J by 3 bases, and 13 bases separated the two germline ends. The length of the CDR3 is 14 residues. This TCR derives from a male patient aged 5 to 17 who had a stem cell transplant for acute lymphoblastic leukemia, so the T cells may come from the graft donor. The sample in question was PBMCs, mostly from graft donor cells, obtained 180 days after TCRalphabeta/CD19-depleted stem cell transplant. The chain recombines TRBV5-1 with TRBJ1-1; no definite D call. CDR3 loop: CASSLVNMYTEAFF. The CDR3 DNA reads as TGCGCCAGCAGCCTGGTTAATATGTACACTGAAGCTTTCTTT.